This record covers a single T cell receptor beta chain. Its antigen is unknown. Method: immunoSEQ multiplex PCR; TCRdb's copy keeps in-frame clones and lacks some. The sample consists of more than 13,000 clones, about 80% of them appearing once. The sample belongs to a study of immune evolution from preneoplasia to lung adenocarcinoma. Germline V lookup: CDR1 MDHEN, CDR2 SYDVKM. V was trimmed by 4 bases and J by 8 bases, leaving 18 bases between them. The CDR3 totals 15 residues. Whole-study results and caveats: Top clone frequencies peaked in normal lung, apparently declining through invasive adenocarcinoma. Clonality was highest in normal lung, lower in later-stage lesions apparently.

The chain couples TRBV28 to TRBJ2-1; either TRBD1 or TRBD2 may supply D (5 bases each). This TCR derives from a person aged 70 to 85 with lung adenocarcinoma. Material: FFPE minimally invasive lung adenocarcinoma tissue. CDR3 in amino acids: CASSSRDRPGDEQFF. The CDR3 DNA is TGTGCCAGCAGTTCCCGGGACCGACCAGGAGATGAGCAGTTCTTC.